This note documents a single T cell receptor (beta chain) sequence. Its antigen is currently unknown. The sample originates from a study of response to subunit inactivated influenza vaccine. TCRdb passed the RT-PCR reads through MiXCR, listing each CDR3 protein once. The sample gives a few hundred thousand distinct CDR3 sequences, roughly 22% of which show up once; about 9.3% is in the top ten. Trimming stripped 7 bases from V and 1 base from J, with 11 bases between. The CDR3 consists of 13 residues. CDR1 MNHEY and CDR2 SVGEGT come from the germline V gene. Study-wide results and limits: The authors offered the suggestion that each seasonal influenza vaccination recruits few new T cells.

This TCR derives from a man aged 50 to 69 who received an inactivated influenza vaccine. The genes are TRBV6-2 or TRBV6-3 and TRBJ2-7; a weak D match, TRBD1 (5 bases). The starting material was PBMCs from blood, obtained 21 months after vaccination. In nucleotides, the CDR3 is TGTGCCAGCAAGGGAAGGGGTTCCTACGAGCAGTACTTC. It yields the protein CASKGRGSYEQYF.